Listed below are T cell receptor beta chains from one sample, sequenced in a study of identical twins. Each CDR3 protein is one row after TCRdb ran MiXCR on the 5' RACE reads. The sample lists around 340,000 distinct CDR3 sequences, 12% occurring once. These same data were also listed under a study on yellow fever vaccine responses in identical twins.

The sample was CD8+ T cells sorted from blood. These TCRs come from a woman aged 18-30 years in good health. Both conserved end residues are part of each CDR3.

TRBJ1-1,TRBV6-5,CATLIGNTEAFF
TRBJ2-1,TRBV18,CASSPGERGSYNEQFF
TRBJ1-1,TRBV20-1,CSANDRFGSNTEAFF
TRBJ2-2,TRBV7-9,CATGRETSGSLGMFF
TRBJ2-3,TRBV20-1,CSAPSGLRTDTQYF
TRBJ2-7,TRBV12-3/TRBV12-4,CASSPPGPRPPYEQYF
TRBJ2-3,TRBV11-3,CASRGMLTDTQYF
TRBJ2-7,TRBV11-2,CASSLGPSRASYEQYF
TRBJ2-3,TRBV4-1,CASAISPEDTQYF
TRBJ2-1,TRBV24-1,CATSDSLFLGNEQFF
TRBJ2-5,TRBV5-4,CASNVAGGGETQYF
TRBJ2-3,TRBV6-1,CASSDLWRKRTDTQYF
TRBJ2-1,TRBV7-6,CASSPESSSYNEQFF
TRBJ2-4,TRBV29-1,CSVAVRAKNIQYF
TRBJ2-3,TRBV20-1,CSANGANPSRESTDTQYF
TRBJ2-5,TRBV28,CASGQGNQETQYF
TRBJ2-2,TRBV13,CASSLSGGLDTGELFF
TRBJ2-4,TRBV27,CASSQGFRNIQYF
TRBJ1-2,TRBV9,CASGQEYYGYTF
TRBJ2-7,TRBV5-5,CASSPAGDFPPQYF
TRBJ1-5,TRBV7-9,CASSTGANQPQHF
TRBJ2-1,TRBV7-8,CASSPGQTYNEQFF
TRBJ2-1,TRBV2,CASSEEPSAYNEQFF
TRBJ2-1,TRBV27,CASSFDYNNEQFF
TRBJ2-1,TRBV4-2,CASSQGAGEYNEQFF
TRBJ2-7,TRBV29-1,CSVGGTGLTYEQYF
TRBJ2-7,TRBV20-1,CSARTTGTGVYEQYF
TRBJ1-1,TRBV6-2/TRBV6-3,CASSYSTWDTEAFF
TRBJ2-1,TRBV7-8,CASSLNSGKNNEQFF
TRBJ2-3,TRBV29-1,CSVEDLGETDTQYF
TRBJ2-1,TRBV4-1,CASSHGLAGDNEQFF
TRBJ2-5,TRBV27,CASSSDGTQYF
TRBJ1-2,TRBV29-1,CSVVRDYGYTF
TRBJ1-2,TRBV6-2/TRBV6-3,CASSWPGPPDYGYTF
TRBJ1-6,TRBV7-9,CASGGARPLHF
TRBJ2-3,TRBV2,CASSGFGERGLGTDTQYF
TRBJ1-5,TRBV3-1,CASSQNHSLNQPQHF
TRBJ2-7,TRBV28,CASSPGTVVSYEQYF
TRBJ2-1,TRBV20-1,CSALLSRGSSYNEQFF
TRBJ2-1,TRBV9,CASSVGWTGEHNEQFF
TRBJ2-2,TRBV24-1,CATSGPRGSSYTGELFF
TRBJ2-1,TRBV5-1,CASSLPTTSDEQFF
TRBJ2-5,TRBV20-1,CSAPDPGGPLQETQYF
TRBJ2-1,TRBV7-9,CASHKGLRNNEQFF
TRBJ2-7,TRBV19,CASTDRGAYEQYF
TRBJ1-3,TRBV28,CASSLPRTGAGNTIYF
TRBJ2-1,TRBV2,CASSYMTGGTYNEQFF
TRBJ2-5,TRBV20-1,CSARGVGWTEETQYF
TRBJ2-3,TRBV27,CASSLGAGGPEDTQYF
TRBJ2-2,TRBV4-1,CASSLKLVEVPGELFF